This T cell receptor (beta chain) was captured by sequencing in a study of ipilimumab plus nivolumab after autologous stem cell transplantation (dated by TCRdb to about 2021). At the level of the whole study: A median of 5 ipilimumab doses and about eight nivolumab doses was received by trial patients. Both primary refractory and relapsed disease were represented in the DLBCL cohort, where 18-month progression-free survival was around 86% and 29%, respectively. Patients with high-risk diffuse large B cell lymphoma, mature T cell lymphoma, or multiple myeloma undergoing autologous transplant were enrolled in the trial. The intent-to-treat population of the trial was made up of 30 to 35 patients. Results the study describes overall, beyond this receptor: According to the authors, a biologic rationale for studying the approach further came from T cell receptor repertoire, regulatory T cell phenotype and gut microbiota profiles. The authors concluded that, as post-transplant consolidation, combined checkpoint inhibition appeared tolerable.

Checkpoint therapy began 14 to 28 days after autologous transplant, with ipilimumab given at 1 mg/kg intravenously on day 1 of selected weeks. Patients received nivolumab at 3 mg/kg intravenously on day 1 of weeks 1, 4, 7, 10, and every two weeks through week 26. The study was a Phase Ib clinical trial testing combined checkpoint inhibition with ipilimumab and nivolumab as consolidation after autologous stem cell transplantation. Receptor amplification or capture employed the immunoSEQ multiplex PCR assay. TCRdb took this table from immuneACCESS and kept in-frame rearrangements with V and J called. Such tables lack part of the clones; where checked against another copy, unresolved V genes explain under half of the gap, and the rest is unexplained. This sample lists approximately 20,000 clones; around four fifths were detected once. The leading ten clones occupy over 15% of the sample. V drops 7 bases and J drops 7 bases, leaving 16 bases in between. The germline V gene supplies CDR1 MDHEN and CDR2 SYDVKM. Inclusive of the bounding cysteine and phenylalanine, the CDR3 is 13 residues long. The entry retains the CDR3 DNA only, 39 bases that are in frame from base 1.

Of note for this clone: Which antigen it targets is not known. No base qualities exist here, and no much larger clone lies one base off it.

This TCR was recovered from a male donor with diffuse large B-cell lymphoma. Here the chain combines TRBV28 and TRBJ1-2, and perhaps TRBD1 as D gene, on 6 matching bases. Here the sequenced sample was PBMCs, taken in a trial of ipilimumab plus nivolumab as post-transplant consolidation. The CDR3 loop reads CASTGTPRGGYTF. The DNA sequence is TGTGCCAGCACTGGGACACCACGGGGTGGCTACACCTTC.